These T cell receptor beta chains were read from a single sample in a study of blood T cell repertoires in COVID-19. Profiling relied on immunoSEQ multiplex PCR, and the TCRdb table lists in-frame clones only, not all of them. The repertoire holds approximately 290,000 clones, with approximately 93% as singletons. The sample was peripheral blood. The receptors come from a woman in her 30s with COVID-19, enrolled during active disease. Both conserved end residues are part of each CDR3. A D gene is named only where the DNA matches it firmly. Only some rows state a clone size, as once, few, many or a class for expanded clones.

v_call,clone_size,j_call,d_call,cdr3_aa,cdr3_nt
TRBV24-1,few,TRBJ2-7,.,CATSGGASYEQYF,TGTGCCACCAGTGGCGGGGCCTCCTACGAGCAGTACTTC
TRBV19,.,TRBJ1-1,.,CASSTLTGMGNTEAFF,TGTGCCAGTAGTACCCTGACAGGTATGGGGAACACTGAAGCTTTCTTT
TRBV11-3,.,TRBJ2-1,.,CASSLEGETGVNEQFF,TGTGCCAGCAGCTTAGAAGGGGAAACGGGGGTAAATGAGCAGTTCTTC
TRBV20-1,.,TRBJ2-3,.,CSARQTDTQYF,TGCAGTGCTAGGCAGACAGATACGCAGTATTTT
TRBV3-1/TRBV3-2,.,TRBJ1-6,.,CASSQAGRAFLHF,TGTGCCAGCAGCCAAGCCGGCAGGGCGTTCCTCCACTTT
TRBV27,.,TRBJ2-6,TRBD2,CASSLGGRWSGANVLTF,TGTGCCAGCAGTTTGGGGGGGAGGTGGTCTGGGGCCAACGTCCTGACTTTC
TRBV5-1,.,TRBJ2-2,TRBD2,CASSPQGTSGRWGTGELFF,TGCGCCAGCAGCCCCCAAGGGACTAGCGGACGATGGGGCACCGGGGAGCTGTTTTTT
TRBV6-2/TRBV6-3,.,TRBJ2-1,TRBD2,CASSDGLAGTMPYNEQFF,TGTGCCAGCAGCGATGGACTAGCGGGTACGATGCCCTACAATGAGCAGTTCTTC
TRBV30,.,TRBJ1-4,.,CAWSSGGGGEKLFF,TGTGCCTGGAGCTCAGGAGGTGGCGGGGAAAAACTGTTTTTT
TRBV5-4,.,TRBJ2-3,.,CASSPSTDTQYF,TGTGCCAGCAGTCCTAGCACAGATACGCAGTATTTT
TRBV19,.,TRBJ1-3,.,CASLSDRSSGNTIYF,TGTGCCAGCTTAAGTGACAGGAGCTCTGGAAACACCATATATTTT
TRBV6-5,.,TRBJ1-1,TRBD1,CASSPGQANTEAFF,TGTGCCAGCAGTCCGGGACAGGCCAACACTGAAGCTTTCTTT
TRBV7-9,.,TRBJ2-1,TRBD2,CASSLGLALRNEQFF,TGTGCCAGCAGCTTGGGACTAGCGTTGAGGAATGAGCAGTTCTTC
TRBV7-2,.,TRBJ1-5,.,CASSLVATQPQHF,TGTGCCAGCAGCTTAGTAGCAACTCAGCCCCAGCATTTT
TRBV3-1/TRBV3-2,.,TRBJ2-7,TRBD1,CASSQGGGQGAYEQYF,TGTGCCAGCAGCCAAGGAGGGGGACAGGGGGCTTACGAGCAGTACTTC
TRBV3-1/TRBV3-2,.,TRBJ2-3,.,CASSQEVGRSWDTQYF,TGTGCCAGCAGCCAAGAAGTCGGGAGATCATGGGATACGCAGTATTTT
TRBV27,.,TRBJ2-7,TRBD1,CASSFSTGTGVNEQYF,TGTGCCAGCAGTTTTTCGACCGGGACAGGGGTGAACGAGCAGTACTTC
TRBV3-1/TRBV3-2,.,TRBJ2-1,TRBD2,CASSQGTSGRFSSYNEQFF,TGTGCCAGCAGCCAGGGGACTAGCGGGAGGTTCAGCTCCTACAATGAGCAGTTCTTC
TRBV28,.,TRBJ1-5,.,CAIMTAISNQPQHF,TGTGCCATAATGACAGCGATTAGCAATCAGCCCCAGCATTTT
TRBV5-4,.,TRBJ1-1,.,CASSLAGAGDTEAFF,TGTGCCAGCAGCTTGGCAGGGGCAGGGGACACTGAAGCTTTCTTT
TRBV19,.,TRBJ1-1,.,CASSTTNTGFGDSEAFF,TGTGCCAGTAGTACTACTAATACAGGGTTTGGGGATTCCGAAGCTTTCTTT
TRBV5-1,.,TRBJ1-3,.,CASSLVGDTIYF,TGCGCCAGCAGCTTGGTTGGAGACACCATATATTTT
TRBV11-1,.,TRBJ2-1,.,CASSLVGGTNNEQFF,TGTGCCAGCAGCTTAGTTGGAGGGACCAACAATGAGCAGTTCTTC
TRBV7-9,.,TRBJ1-3,.,CASSSPQGPSGNTIYF,TGTGCCAGCAGCTCGCCACAGGGTCCCTCTGGAAACACCATATATTTT
TRBV5-1,.,TRBJ1-3,TRBD1,CASSLEAGGSGNTIYF,TGCGCCAGCAGCTTGGAGGCAGGGGGATCTGGAAACACCATATATTTT
TRBV10-2,.,TRBJ1-2,.,CASGSYGYTF,TGCGCCAGCGGGAGTTATGGCTACACCTTT
TRBV6-5,.,TRBJ1-4,.,CASSPGAGEGKLFF,TGTGCCAGCAGTCCTGGGGCAGGGGAAGGGAAACTGTTTTTT
TRBV7-3,.,TRBJ2-1,.,CASSLMSSGGYNEQFF,TGTGCCAGCAGCTTAATGTCGTCGGGCGGGTACAATGAGCAGTTCTTC